This T cell receptor (beta chain) appears in the sequencing data of a study of beta chain features in type 1 diabetes. One heparinised draw of blood, averaging around 120 mL, came from each donor. Turning to this clone: The antigen is not known.

The CDR3 runs to 15 residues. CDR1 is GTSNPN, CDR2 SVGIG, per germline (reference sequence). The V end was cut by 3 bases, the J end by 1 base, with 15 bases between. Expressed TCRB transcripts were sequenced because the entire RNA isolate underwent reverse transcription. Assay used: immunoSEQ multiplex PCR; TCRdb lists only in-frame clones, some missing. The sample records approximately 400,000 clones, less than 15% being singletons. Points from the study as a whole: Junctions at VDJ sites from type 1 diabetes patients had fewer insertions and more deletions. Any role of HLA type in TCRB rearrangement remained unresolved here. Cells that show high TCR expression could be over-represented by cDNA sequencing.

The chain carries TRBV30 and TRBJ1-2; a possible D gene is TRBD1 (6 bases). The specimen was naive CD4+ T cells from blood. The TCR comes from a woman under 30 in good health. The CDR3: CAWRPTGSHNYGYTF. In nucleotides, the CDR3 is TGTGCCTGGAGACCGACAGGCAGTCATAACTATGGCTACACCTTC.